The source of this TCR beta chain is a study of T cell responses to AZD1222 COVID-19 vaccine. Remarks on this clone: Its antigen is undetermined.

Some clones are missing from TCRdb's copy, which holds only in-frame ones; the method was immunoSEQ multiplex PCR. The sample has approximately 140,000 clones; around nine tenths are singletons. Germline values: CDR1 MDHEN, CDR2 SYDVKM. V gave up 6 bases and J gave up 3 bases; unmatched junction bases: 12. The CDR3 contains 17 residues. Analyses pooled second doses at about 4 or about 12 weeks. Findings of the study overall: Clonal diversity may have been underestimated in mostly white British donors. Reportedly, nearly half of unique spike TCRs recognized epitopes outside B.1.351/B.1.1.7 mutations. Repertoires were obtained solely post-peak T cell response.

Source: peripheral blood, taken 28 days after the second AZD1222 dose. The TCR sequence derives from an adult who received the AZD1222 COVID-19 vaccine. The V call is TRBV28, the J call TRBJ2-1; 9 nucleotides match TRBD2. The CDR3 DNA reads as TGTGCCAGCAGATCAACCCATAGCGGGAGATTCTACAATGAGCAGTTCTTC. It codes for CASRSTHSGRFYNEQFF.